This T cell receptor beta chain is drawn from a study of cytotoxic CD8 clonotypes in ibrutinib-treated CLL. Study-wide background: Response sampling came at median approximately twelve months of treatment, ranging about 6 to 36 months.

The intended depth for sequencing was 1 in 200,000 to 1 in 1 million T cells. Libraries were prepared by immunoSEQ multiplex PCR; TCRdb keeps only in-frame clonotypes and omits some of them. Here the sample spans some 200,000 clones, about four fifths being singletons. The sequence was collected from a human donor with chronic lymphocytic leukemia. The material sequenced was PBMCs, taken after 12 months of ibrutinib treatment.

CDR3: CASSVQGQVITGELFF. CDR3 nucleotide sequence: TGTGCCAGCAGCGTACAGGGACAGGTGATTACCGGGGAGCTGTTTTTT. The chain combines TRBV9 with TRBJ2-2; 8 bases align to TRBD1. V was clipped by 1 base and J by 5 bases; unmatched bases: 7. The germline CDR1 and CDR2 sequences are SGDLS and YYNGEE. The CDR3 is 16 amino acids.